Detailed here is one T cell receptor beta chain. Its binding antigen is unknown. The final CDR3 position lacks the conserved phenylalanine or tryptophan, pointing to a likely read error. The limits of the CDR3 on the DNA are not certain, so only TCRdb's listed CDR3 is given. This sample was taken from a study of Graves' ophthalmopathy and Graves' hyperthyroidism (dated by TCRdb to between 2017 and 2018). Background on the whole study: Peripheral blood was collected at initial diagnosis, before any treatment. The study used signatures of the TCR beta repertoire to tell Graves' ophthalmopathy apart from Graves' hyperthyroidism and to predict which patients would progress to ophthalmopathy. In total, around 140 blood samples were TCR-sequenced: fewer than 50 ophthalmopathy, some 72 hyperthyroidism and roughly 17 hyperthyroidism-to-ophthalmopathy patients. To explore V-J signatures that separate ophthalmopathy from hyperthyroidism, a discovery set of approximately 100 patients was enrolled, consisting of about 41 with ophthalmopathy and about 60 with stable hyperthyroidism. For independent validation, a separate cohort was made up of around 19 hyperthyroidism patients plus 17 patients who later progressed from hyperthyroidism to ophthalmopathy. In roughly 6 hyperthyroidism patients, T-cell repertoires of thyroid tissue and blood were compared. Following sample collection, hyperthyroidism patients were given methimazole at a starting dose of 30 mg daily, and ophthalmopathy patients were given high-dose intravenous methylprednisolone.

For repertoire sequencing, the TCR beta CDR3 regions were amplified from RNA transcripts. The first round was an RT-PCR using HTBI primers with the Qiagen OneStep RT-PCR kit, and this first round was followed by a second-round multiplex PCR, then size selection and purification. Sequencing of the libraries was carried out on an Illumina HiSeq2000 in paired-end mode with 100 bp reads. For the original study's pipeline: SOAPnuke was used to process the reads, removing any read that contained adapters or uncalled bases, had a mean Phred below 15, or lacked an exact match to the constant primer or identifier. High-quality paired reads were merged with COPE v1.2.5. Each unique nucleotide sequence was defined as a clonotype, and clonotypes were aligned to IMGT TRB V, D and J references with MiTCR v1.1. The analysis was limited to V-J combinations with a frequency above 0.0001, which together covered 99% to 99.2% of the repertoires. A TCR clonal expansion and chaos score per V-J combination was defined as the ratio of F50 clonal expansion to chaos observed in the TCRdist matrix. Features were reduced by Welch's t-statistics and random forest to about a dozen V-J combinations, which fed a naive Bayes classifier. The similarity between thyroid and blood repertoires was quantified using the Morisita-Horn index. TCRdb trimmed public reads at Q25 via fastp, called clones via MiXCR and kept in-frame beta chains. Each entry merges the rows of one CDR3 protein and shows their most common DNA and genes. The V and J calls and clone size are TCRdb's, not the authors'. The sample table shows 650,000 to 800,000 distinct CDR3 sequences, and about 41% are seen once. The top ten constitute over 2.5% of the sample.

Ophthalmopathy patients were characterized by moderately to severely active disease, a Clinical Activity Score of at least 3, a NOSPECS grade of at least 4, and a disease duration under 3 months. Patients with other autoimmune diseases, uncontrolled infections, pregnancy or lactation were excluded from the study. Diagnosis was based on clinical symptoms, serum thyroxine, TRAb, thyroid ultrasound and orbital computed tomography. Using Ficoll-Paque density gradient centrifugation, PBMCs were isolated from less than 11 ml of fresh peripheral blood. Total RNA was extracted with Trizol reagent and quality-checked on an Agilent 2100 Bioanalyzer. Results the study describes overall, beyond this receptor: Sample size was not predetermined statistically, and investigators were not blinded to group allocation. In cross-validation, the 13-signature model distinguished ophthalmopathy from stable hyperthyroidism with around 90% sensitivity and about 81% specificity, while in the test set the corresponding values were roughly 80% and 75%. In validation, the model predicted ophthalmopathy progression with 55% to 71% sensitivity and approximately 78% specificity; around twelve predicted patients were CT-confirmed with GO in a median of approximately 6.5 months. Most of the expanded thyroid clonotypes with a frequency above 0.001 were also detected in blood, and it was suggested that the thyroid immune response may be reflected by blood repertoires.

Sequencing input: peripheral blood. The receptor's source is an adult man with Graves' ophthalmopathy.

The CDR3 region: CASSSVGG. This sequence uses TRBV7-3 and TRBJ2-7; the table's TRBD1 call for D was not verified on the DNA. 8 amino acids form the CDR3, both terminal residues included. The germline V gene specifies SGHTA as CDR1 and FQGTGA as CDR2.